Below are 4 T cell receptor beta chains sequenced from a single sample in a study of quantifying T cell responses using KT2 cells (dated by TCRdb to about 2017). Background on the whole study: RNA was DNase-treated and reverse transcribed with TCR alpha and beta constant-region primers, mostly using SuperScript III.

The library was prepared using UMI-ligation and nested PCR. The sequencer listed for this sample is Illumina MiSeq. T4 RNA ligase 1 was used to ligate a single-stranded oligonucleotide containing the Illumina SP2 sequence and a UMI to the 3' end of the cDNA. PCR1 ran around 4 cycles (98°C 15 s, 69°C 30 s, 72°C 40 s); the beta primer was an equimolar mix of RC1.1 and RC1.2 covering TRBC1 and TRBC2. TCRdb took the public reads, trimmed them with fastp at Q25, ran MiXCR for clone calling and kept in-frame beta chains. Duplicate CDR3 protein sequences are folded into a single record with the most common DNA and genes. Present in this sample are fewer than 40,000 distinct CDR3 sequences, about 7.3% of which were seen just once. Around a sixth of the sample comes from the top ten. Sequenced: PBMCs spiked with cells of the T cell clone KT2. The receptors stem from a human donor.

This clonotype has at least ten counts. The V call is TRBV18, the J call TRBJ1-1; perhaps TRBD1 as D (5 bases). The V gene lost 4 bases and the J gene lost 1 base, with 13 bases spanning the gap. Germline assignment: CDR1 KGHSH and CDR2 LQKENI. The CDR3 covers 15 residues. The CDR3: CASSLQGLGNTEAFF. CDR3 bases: TGTGCCAGCTCACTCCAGGGACTGGGGAACACTGAAGCTTTCTTT. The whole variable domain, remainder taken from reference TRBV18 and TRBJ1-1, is NAGVMQNPRHLVRRRGQEARLRCSPMKGHSHVYWYRQLPEEGLKFMVYLQKENIIDESGMPKERFSAEFPKEGPSILRIQQVVRGDSAAYFCASSLQGLGNTEAFFGQGTRLTVV.

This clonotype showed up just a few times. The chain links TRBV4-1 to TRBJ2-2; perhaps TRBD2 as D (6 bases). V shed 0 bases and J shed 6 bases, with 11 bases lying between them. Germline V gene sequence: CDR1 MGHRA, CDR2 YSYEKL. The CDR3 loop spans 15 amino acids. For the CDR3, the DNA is TGCGCCAGCAGCCAAGAGGAGGGCCTGGCCGGGGAGCTGTTTTTT. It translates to CASSQEEGLAGELFF.

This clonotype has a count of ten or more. CDR3: CASSLAGEGDTQYF. As DNA, the CDR3 is TGTGCCAGCAGCTTAGCGGGAGAAGGAGATACGCAGTATTTT. The J gene is TRBJ2-3, the V gene TRBV7-2, with a tentative D call TRBD2 (5 bases). CDR1 and CDR2 from the germline V gene are SGHTA and FQGNSA. V lost 0 bases to trimming and J lost 5 bases, with 9 bases between them. This CDR3 has 14 residues.

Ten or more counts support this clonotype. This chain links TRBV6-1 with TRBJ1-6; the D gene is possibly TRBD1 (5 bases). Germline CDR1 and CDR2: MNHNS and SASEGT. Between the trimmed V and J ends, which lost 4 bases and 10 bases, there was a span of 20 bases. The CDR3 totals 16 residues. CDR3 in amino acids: CASSGGGPLSASPLHF. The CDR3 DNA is TGTGCCAGCAGTGGGGGGGGACCATTATCGGCGTCACCCCTCCACTTT.